The rows below give T cell receptor beta chains drawn from one sample of a study of blood T cell repertoires in COVID-19. Repertoires were generated with immunoSEQ multiplex PCR, while TCRdb's copy carries only in-frame clones and drops some. Altogether tens of thousands of clones are present, roughly 72% being singletons, with the ten largest covering just under 15%. Sequences were obtained from peripheral blood. The receptors derive from a man between 60 and 75 years old with COVID-19, enrolled during active disease. The CDR3 runs from the conserved cysteine through the conserved F or W. A D gene is named only where the DNA matches it firmly. Some rows have no size entry. The others give once, few or many, or a class for an expanded clone.

TRBV5-4	TRBJ1-1	-	15	-	CASSQRLAANTEAFF	TGTGCCAGCAGCCAAAGACTGGCGGCTAACACTGAAGCTTTCTTT
TRBV19	TRBJ1-2	-	16	-	CASKQDPHFPNYGYTF	TGTGCCAGTAAACAGGACCCACACTTTCCTAACTATGGCTACACCTTC
TRBV6-5	TRBJ2-7	TRBD2	14	-	CASSPRLAFYEQYF	TGTGCCAGCAGTCCCCGACTAGCCTTCTACGAGCAGTACTTC
TRBV3-1/TRBV3-2	TRBJ1-2	-	12	-	CASSQGPVLLTF	TGTGCCAGCAGCCAAGGTCCTGTCCTTCTGACCTTC
TRBV6-5	TRBJ1-4	-	15	-	CASRDSGALNEKLFF	TGTGCCAGCAGGGATTCAGGGGCCCTAAATGAAAAACTGTTTTTT
TRBV3-1/TRBV3-2	TRBJ1-3	-	14	medium-sized	CASSQDKGRNTIYF	TGTGCCAGCAGCCAAGATAAGGGGAGAAACACCATATATTTT
TRBV6-4	TRBJ1-1	-	14	-	CASSDGGPNTEAFF	TGTGCCAGCAGTGACGGTGGCCCAAACACTGAAGCTTTCTTT
TRBV2	TRBJ1-1	-	13	-	CASSETGWGVAFF	TGTGCCAGCAGTGAGACAGGTTGGGGCGTAGCTTTCTTT
TRBV5-1	TRBJ2-1	TRBD2	14	-	CASRTSGDYNEQFF	TGCGCCAGCAGGACTAGCGGGGACTACAATGAGCAGTTCTTC
TRBV19	TRBJ1-1	-	16	-	CASSNRGFMSGTEAFF	TGTGCCAGTAGTAATAGAGGCTTTATGTCGGGCACTGAAGCTTTCTTT
TRBV3-1/TRBV3-2	TRBJ1-5	TRBD1	16	-	CASSLRWGQGVRPQHF	TGTGCCAGCAGCCTAAGATGGGGACAGGGAGTGCGGCCCCAGCATTTT
TRBV2	TRBJ2-2	-	14	-	CASRPGLSSGELFF	TGTGCCAGCAGGCCGGGACTCTCCTCCGGGGAGCTGTTTTTT
TRBV6-5	TRBJ2-3	-	15	-	CASRRLRGGTDTQYF	TGTGCCAGCAGAAGACTCAGGGGTGGCACAGATACGCAGTATTTT
TRBV11-2	TRBJ2-1	TRBD2	14	-	CASNRLAGGNEQFF	TGTGCCAGCAACCGACTAGCGGGGGGAAATGAGCAGTTCTTC
TRBV6-1	TRBJ1-2	TRBD1	16	few	CASSEPGRTGDRGYTF	TGTGCCAGCAGTGAACCCGGTAGGACAGGGGATAGAGGCTACACCTTC
TRBV5-6	TRBJ2-3	-	11	-	CASRLSSSQYF	TGTGCCAGCAGATTGTCGAGCTCGCAGTATTTT
TRBV10-3	TRBJ1-2	TRBD1	16	-	CAISESSGTARYGYTF	TGTGCCATCAGTGAGTCCAGTGGGACAGCTCGTTATGGCTACACCTTC
TRBV30	TRBJ2-3	TRBD2	13	-	CAWTGGATDTQYF	TGTGCCTGGACCGGGGGGGCCACAGATACGCAGTATTTT
TRBV4-1	TRBJ2-2	TRBD1	13	-	CASSLGTVRELFF	TGCGCCAGCAGCCTCGGGACAGTTAGGGAGCTGTTTTTT
TRBV6-5	TRBJ2-1	-	16	-	CASSYQVVSAYNEQFF	TGTGCCAGCAGTTACCAGGTTGTTTCAGCCTACAATGAGCAGTTCTTC
TRBV7-9	TRBJ1-4	-	14	-	CASSSRSRREKLFF	TGTGCCAGCAGCTCCCGGTCCCGGAGGGAAAAACTGTTTTTT
TRBV21-1	TRBJ2-2	-	16	-	CASSRWRGEHTGELFF	TGTGCCAGCAGCAGGTGGCGGGGGGAGCACACCGGGGAGCTGTTTTTT
TRBV28	TRBJ2-7	TRBD2	16	-	CASSEMGLVIIHEQYF	TGTGCCAGCAGTGAGATGGGACTAGTTATCATCCACGAGCAGTACTTC
TRBV18	TRBJ1-1	TRBD1	17	-	CASSPLGTGGTNTEAFF	TGTGCCAGCTCACCACTTGGGACAGGGGGGACGAACACTGAAGCTTTCTTT
TRBV10-2	TRBJ2-3	TRBD2	19	once	CASRPDTWIAGFSTDTQYF	TGCGCCAGCAGACCTGACACCTGGATAGCGGGATTTAGCACAGATACGCAGTATTTT
TRBV9	TRBJ2-5	TRBD2	18	-	CASSVGGLAGAVGETQYF	TGTGCCAGCAGCGTAGGCGGGCTAGCGGGGGCCGTTGGGGAGACCCAGTACTTC
TRBV9	TRBJ2-3	TRBD2	14	-	CASSLAGGWDTQYF	TGTGCCAGCAGCCTAGCGGGAGGGTGGGATACGCAGTATTTT
TRBV21-1	TRBJ2-3	-	16	-	CASSPGTSGRVDTQYF	TGTGCCAGCAGTCCTGGGACTAGCGGGAGAGTAGATACGCAGTATTTT
TRBV5-1	TRBJ1-5	-	15	once	CASSAGDYSNQPQHF	TGCGCCAGCAGCGCCGGAGACTATAGCAATCAGCCCCAGCATTTT
TRBV19	TRBJ1-5	-	15	-	CASRIDRQSAQPQHF	TGTGCCAGTAGGATCGACAGGCAGAGCGCTCAGCCCCAGCATTTT
TRBV4-2	TRBJ1-2	-	14	-	CASSQDSGSRGYTF	TGTGCCAGCAGCCAAGATTCAGGGTCTCGTGGCTACACCTTC
TRBV12-2	TRBJ1-2	-	15	-	CASRLAMGQVERGGF	TGTGCAAGTCGCTTAGCGATGGGACAGGTCGAGAGAGGGGGCTTC
TRBV10-1	TRBJ2-7	-	13	few	CASSEQGLYEQYF	TGCGCCAGCAGTGAGCAGGGGCTATACGAGCAGTACTTC
TRBV6-5	TRBJ1-6	TRBD1	15	-	CASSPLTGGNSPLHF	TGTGCCAGCAGCCCCCTGACAGGGGGCAATTCACCCCTCCACTTT
TRBV20-1	TRBJ2-7	-	11	-	CSVQDRYEQYF	TGCAGTGTCCAGGACAGATACGAGCAGTACTTC
TRBV7-2	TRBJ2-7	-	14	-	CASSFTSPSYEQYF	TGTGCCAGCAGCTTTACTAGTCCCTCCTACGAGCAGTACTTC
TRBV3-1/TRBV3-2	TRBJ2-2	-	17	few	CASSQDDRTFFTGELFF	TGTGCCAGCAGCCAAGATGACAGGACATTCTTCACCGGGGAGCTGTTTTTT
TRBV7-9	TRBJ2-7	-	14	-	CASSSGLVSYEQYF	TGTGCCAGCAGCTCGGGACTGGTCTCCTACGAGCAGTACTTC
TRBV12-5	TRBJ2-7	-	16	-	CASGGFPGSNSYEQYF	TGTGCTAGTGGAGGGTTCCCGGGGTCAAATTCCTACGAGCAGTACTTC
TRBV9	TRBJ2-1	TRBD2	14	-	CASSGSGGYNEQFF	TGTGCCAGCAGCGGTAGCGGGGGGTACAATGAGCAGTTCTTC
TRBV9	TRBJ2-1	-	15	-	CASSPAGGDGYEQFF	TGTGCCAGCAGCCCCGCCGGCGGAGACGGCTATGAGCAGTTCTTC
TRBV27	TRBJ1-4	-	14	-	CASSLTRLNEKLFF	TGTGCCAGCAGTTTGACACGGCTTAATGAAAAACTGTTTTTT
TRBV7-9	TRBJ2-5	-	15	-	CASSPRQQRQETQYF	TGTGCCAGCAGCCCCAGGCAACAAAGGCAAGAGACCCAGTACTTC
TRBV28	TRBJ1-2	TRBD1	14	-	CASSKAGGFRGYTF	TGTGCCAGCAGTAAAGCAGGGGGCTTCCGGGGCTACACCTTC
TRBV3-1/TRBV3-2	TRBJ2-1	TRBD2	15	-	CASSLGLARYNEQFF	TGTGCCAGCAGCCTGGGACTAGCGAGGTACAATGAGCAGTTCTTC
TRBV28	TRBJ2-7	-	13	-	CASSSLTSYEQYF	TGTGCCAGCAGTTCCCTTACTAGTTACGAGCAGTACTTC